Sequencing of this TCR beta chain was carried out in a study of response to subunit inactivated influenza vaccine. Study-level findings and limits: After each seasonal influenza vaccination, few new T cells are recruited, the authors suggested.

Each CDR3 protein gets one entry after TCRdb re-called the RT-PCR reads with MiXCR. The table records 600,000 to 850,000 distinct CDR3 sequences, approximately 15% of them present only once. This clonotype has only a few counts. Its antigen is undetermined. The CDR3 runs 14 residues. V lost 0 bases and J lost 4, with 10 bases in between. CDR1 and CDR2 from the germline V gene are DFQATT and SNEGSKA (reference sequence). The TCR was taken from a man aged 50 or older who received an inactivated influenza vaccine. The material sequenced was PBMCs from blood, taken less than 15 days before vaccination. The chain carries TRBV20-1 and TRBJ2-1; no clear D gene. The CDR3 region has the DNA TGCAGTGCTAGAGATAACAGCGTATACAATGAGCAGTTCTTC. It encodes CSARDNSVYNEQFF.